These T cell receptor beta chains were read from a single sample in a study of blood T cell repertoires in COVID-19. Here immunoSEQ multiplex PCR was the method, and the copy in TCRdb shows in-frame clones only, minus some. This sample carries approximately 110,000 clones, roughly 70% of them seen once, and the ten largest clones take more than 0.65%. The sample consisted of peripheral blood. Receptors were obtained from a human donor with acute or convalescent COVID-19. The donor label of this sample is uncertain. The conserved cysteine and the conserved F or W are not part of the CDR3 here.

v_call	j_call	cdr3_aa
TRBV11-2	TRBJ1-3	ASSLDRMGAGGNTIY
TRBV28	TRBJ1-5	AGQAYSNQPQH
TRBV19	TRBJ2-2	ASWDSVRTGELF
TRBV6-5	TRBJ1-2	ASSLDRGLGGYT
TRBV6-5	TRBJ2-1	ASSRDRGYNEQF
TRBV7-7	TRBJ2-2	ASSLASGGAGELF
TRBV7-8	TRBJ1-5	ASSLGRRNQPQH
TRBV30	TRBJ1-2	AWRATATGRAGT
TRBV24-1	TRBJ2-2	ATSRREGTGELF
TRBV18	TRBJ2-4	ASSPSEDLAKNIQY
TRBV7-2	TRBJ2-2	ASSLGNWNTGELF